This T cell receptor (beta chain) is drawn from a study of T cell responses to AZD1222 COVID-19 vaccine. Whole-study findings and limits: Donors, mostly white British, included more females; clonal diversity was possibly underestimated. The repertoires were collected only after the peak T cell response.

Measured with immunoSEQ multiplex PCR; TCRdb has only the in-frame clones, and not every one. The sample comprises about 76,000 clones, nearly 90% of which are singletons, and roughly a tenth rests with the top ten. V lost 5 bases, J lost 7 bases, and 3 bases stayed unmatched. Germline V gives CDR1 MDHEN, CDR2 SYDVKM. The CDR3 has 14 amino acids. Comments on this clone: The antigen remains unidentified.

This receptor was obtained from an adult in good health. The chain recombines TRBV28 with TRBJ2-1; 12 bases are shared with TRBD2. The source material was peripheral blood, sampled on day 0 of AZD1222 vaccination. In nucleotides, the CDR3 is TGTGCCAGCAGTCTAGCGGGAGGGTGGAATGAGCAGTTCTTC. Translating it yields CASSLAGGWNEQFF.